This T cell receptor beta chain emerged from a study of T cells in Graves' hyperthyroidism and ophthalmopathy. On the study more broadly: The blood sample was taken at first diagnosis, before treatment began. Findings and caveats of the study: Most expanded thyroid clonotypes above 0.001 recurred in blood.

This CDR3 has 17 amino acids. Germline values: CDR1 SGHRS, CDR2 YFSETQ. The ends were cut back, 0 bases at V and 5 bases at J, with 20 bases in the middle. Newly diagnosed patients aged 18 to 65 had hyperthyroidism of under 2 months' duration. RNA transcripts yielded amplified TCR beta CDR3 regions. The primer set for the first-round RT-PCR of the TCR CDR3 was HTBI. MiXCR, run by TCRdb on the multiplex PCR reads, gives a single entry per CDR3 protein. Of roughly 500,000 distinct CDR3 sequences listed, approximately 13% are singletons. For this clonotype: The antigen is undetermined.

What was sequenced was blood. The J gene is TRBJ2-5, the V gene TRBV5-1; D may correspond to TRBD1 or TRBD2 (5 bases each). This TCR was recovered from a woman in her twenties or thirties with Graves' hyperthyroidism that later progressed to Graves' ophthalmopathy. CDR3 protein: CASSLVPGTASWETQYF. CDR3 in DNA: TGCGCCAGCAGCTTGGTCCCAGGGACGGCATCCTGGGAGACCCAGTACTTC.